This T cell receptor (beta chain) was sequenced for a study of lymphopenia after photon versus proton radiotherapy. In germline, CDR1 is SGHRS, CDR2 YFSETQ. The CDR3 extends over 11 amino acids. Trimming left V 5 bases short and J 6 bases short, with 7 bases between. Profiling relied on immunoSEQ multiplex PCR, and the TCRdb table lists in-frame clones only, not all of them. The table lists more than 45,000 clones, around 84% of them singletons. This chain joins TRBV5-1 and TRBJ2-3; D is unclear. Specimen: peripheral blood, collected from a patient treated with proton-based radiotherapy. This clonotype was obtained from a man in his fifties or sixties with pancreatic cancer. This CDR3 is CASSVWDTQYF. In DNA, the CDR3 is TGCGCCAGCAGTGTATGGGATACGCAGTATTTT.